This T cell receptor (beta chain) comes out of a study of cytotoxic CD8 clonotypes in ibrutinib-treated CLL. Study context: It was after a median about twelve months of treatment, range 6 to 36, that response samples were taken. General study findings and limits: In comparison with age-matched healthy donors, baseline clonality was higher and tracked circulating CD8+ T-cell counts.

Details on this clone: Its target is not known.

The planned depth of sequencing spanned 1 in 200,000 to 1 in 1 million T cells. The method was immunoSEQ multiplex PCR; TCRdb's version includes in-frame clones alone and lacks a portion of them. This sample carries 150,000 or so clones, less than 85% of them seen once, and the ten largest clones take 3.5% to 5.5%. This CDR3 has 13 amino acids. The germline V and J ends were trimmed by 2 bases and 3 bases, with 8 bases remaining between them. Germline lookup yields CDR1 SGHNT and CDR2 YENEEA. The sample here was PBMCs, taken after 24 months of ibrutinib treatment. This TCR was recovered from a human donor with chronic lymphocytic leukemia. V gene TRBV11-3 combines with J gene TRBJ2-7, with D tentatively TRBD1 (5 bases). The DNA of the CDR3 is TGTGCCAGCAGCTTAAACAGGTACTACGAGCAGTACTTC. Translating it yields CASSLNRYYEQYF.